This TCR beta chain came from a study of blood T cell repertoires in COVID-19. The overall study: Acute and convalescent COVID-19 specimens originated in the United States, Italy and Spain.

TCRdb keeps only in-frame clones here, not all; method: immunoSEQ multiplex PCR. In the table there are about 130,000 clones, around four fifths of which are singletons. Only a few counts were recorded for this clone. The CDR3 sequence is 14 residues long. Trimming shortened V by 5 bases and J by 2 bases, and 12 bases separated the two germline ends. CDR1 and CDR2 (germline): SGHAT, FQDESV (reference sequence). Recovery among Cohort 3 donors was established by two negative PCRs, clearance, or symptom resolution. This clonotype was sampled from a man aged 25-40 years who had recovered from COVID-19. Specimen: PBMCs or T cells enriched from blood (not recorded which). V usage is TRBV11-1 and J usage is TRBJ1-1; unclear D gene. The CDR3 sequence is CASSTDPGNTEAFF. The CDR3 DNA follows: TGTGCCAGCAGCACAGATCCGGGAAACACTGAAGCTTTCTTT.